Listed below are T cell receptor beta chains from one sample, sequenced in a study of low-dose radiotherapy and immunotherapy resistance in tumors. MiXCR was run by TCRdb on the reads, yielding one entry per CDR3 protein. Of tens of thousands of distinct CDR3 sequences listed, less than 30% are singletons. Sequencing used PBMCs, obtained after low-dose radiotherapy plus immunotherapy. The receptors here all came from a male donor with prostate cancer. The CDR3 runs from the conserved cysteine through the conserved F or W. The order of the fields is J gene, clone size, D gene, V gene, CDR3 DNA, CDR3 protein. The D gene is left open where the match is weak. Not every row has a clone size; where given, it reads once, few, many or a size class.

J: TRBJ1-4
size: many
D: -
V: TRBV12-5
DNA: TGTGCTAGTGTCTCTACCCAGGGCATCGATGAAAAACTGTTTTTT
CDR3: CASVSTQGIDEKLFF

J: TRBJ2-2
size: many
D: TRBD2
V: TRBV11-2
DNA: TGTGCCAGCAGCTTTCGGGCTAGCGGGAGTTTGGGTACCGGGGAGCTGTTTTTT
CDR3: CASSFRASGSLGTGELFF

J: TRBJ2-1
size: many
D: -
V: TRBV3-1
DNA: TGTGCCAGCAGCCAAGATTCCCTGAGGGGCAATGAGCAGTTCTTC
CDR3: CASSQDSLRGNEQFF

J: TRBJ1-1
size: many
D: -
V: TRBV19
DNA: TGTGCCAGTACCCCGGGGCAGTACCCCACTGAAGCTTTCTTT
CDR3: CASTPGQYPTEAFF

J: TRBJ2-2
size: many
D: TRBD2
V: TRBV20-1
DNA: TGCAGTGCCCGGGAGTCTAGCGGGAGGGGAAATCCGCCCACCGGGGAGCTGTTTTTT
CDR3: CSARESSGRGNPPTGELFF

J: TRBJ1-1
size: many
D: TRBD1
V: TRBV29-1
DNA: TGCAGCGTCGGGACAGGGGGGTACACTGAAGCTTTCTTT
CDR3: CSVGTGGYTEAFF

J: TRBJ2-3
size: many
D: -
V: TRBV3-1
DNA: TGTGCCAGCAGCCAGGTTGGATTGACAGATACGCAGTATTTT
CDR3: CASSQVGLTDTQYF

J: TRBJ2-2
size: -
D: TRBD1
V: TRBV20-1
DNA: TGCAGTGCTGGTCCCGGACAGGGACGAACCGGGGAGCTGTTTTTT
CDR3: CSAGPGQGRTGELFF

J: TRBJ2-3
size: -
D: TRBD2
V: TRBV29-1
DNA: TGCAGCGTTGGGGCTAGCGGGGGGCGCACAGATACGCAGTATTTT
CDR3: CSVGASGGRTDTQYF

J: TRBJ1-1
size: many
D: -
V: TRBV19
DNA: TGTGCCAGTACCATAAGGAGGCCGGCGAACACTGAAGCTTTCTTT
CDR3: CASTIRRPANTEAFF

J: TRBJ2-3
size: many
D: -
V: TRBV12-3/TRBV12-4
DNA: TGTGCCAGCAGTTTATTTGGCACAGATACGCAGTATTTT
CDR3: CASSLFGTDTQYF

J: TRBJ2-2
size: many
D: TRBD2
V: TRBV6-5
DNA: TGTGCCAGCAGGGCGGGGGAGAACACCGGGGAGCTGTTTTTT
CDR3: CASRAGENTGELFF

J: TRBJ2-4
size: -
D: TRBD1
V: TRBV15
DNA: TGTGCCACCAGCCTAGGGGGCCGTAAGGAAAACATTCAGTACTTC
CDR3: CATSLGGRKENIQYF

J: TRBJ2-2
size: few
D: -
V: TRBV29-1
DNA: TGCAGCGTGCTAACAGAGGGGACCGGGGAGCTGTTTTTT
CDR3: CSVLTEGTGELFF

J: TRBJ2-7
size: many
D: TRBD2
V: TRBV6-2/TRBV6-3
DNA: TGTGCCAGCAGTTCGCACACTAGCGGGAATGCGGCTCTCTACGAGCAGTACTTC
CDR3: CASSSHTSGNAALYEQYF

J: TRBJ1-5
size: many
D: TRBD1
V: TRBV20-1
DNA: TGCAGTGCTAGGGGACAGGGGGCTTTTGAGCCCCAGCATTTT
CDR3: CSARGQGAFEPQHF

J: TRBJ2-1
size: medium-sized
D: TRBD2
V: TRBV5-4
DNA: TGTGCCAGCAGCCAATCCGGCGGGAGGAAGTCCTACAATGAGCAGTTCTTC
CDR3: CASSQSGGRKSYNEQFF

J: TRBJ2-5
size: medium-sized
D: -
V: TRBV6-2/TRBV6-3
DNA: TGTGCCAGCAGTTACTCGGAGTTTCAAGAGACCCAGTACTTC
CDR3: CASSYSEFQETQYF

J: TRBJ2-7
size: -
D: TRBD1
V: TRBV13
DNA: TGTGCCACCAGCAGAGAAGGGGGACAGGGGGCCTACGAGCAGTACTTC
CDR3: CATSREGGQGAYEQYF

J: TRBJ2-5
size: -
D: TRBD2
V: TRBV5-1
DNA: TGCGCCAGCAGCCCCTCGGGCGGGAGGATGGAAGAGACCCAGTACTTC
CDR3: CASSPSGGRMEETQYF

J: TRBJ2-2
size: -
D: -
V: TRBV2
DNA: -
CDR3: CASTPGVGELFFF

J: TRBJ2-3
size: -
D: TRBD2
V: TRBV9
DNA: TGTGCCAGCAGCGTCCAAGCGGGAGAGGTAGATACGCAGTATTTT
CDR3: CASSVQAGEVDTQYF

J: TRBJ1-6
size: -
D: TRBD1
V: TRBV5-1
DNA: TGCGCCAGCAGCAAAGGACAGGCAGCCTATAATTCACCCCTCCACTTT
CDR3: CASSKGQAAYNSPLHF

J: TRBJ1-6
size: many
D: -
V: TRBV2
DNA: TGTGCCAGCAGGGGGGACCCAGACAGTTCACCCCTCCACTTT
CDR3: CASRGDPDSSPLHF

J: TRBJ1-1
size: once
D: TRBD1
V: TRBV6-2/TRBV6-3
DNA: TGTGCCAGCAGTACGCTGACAGGGACCGCTGAAGCTTTCTTT
CDR3: CASSTLTGTAEAFF

J: TRBJ1-3
size: many
D: -
V: TRBV27
DNA: TGTGCCAGCATGAGAGGAAACACCATATATTTT
CDR3: CASMRGNTIYF

J: TRBJ1-5
size: many
D: -
V: TRBV20-1
DNA: TGCAGTGCTAGTCTTGCGGGGGCCCTCGGAAATCAGCCCCAGCATTTT
CDR3: CSASLAGALGNQPQHF

J: TRBJ2-5
size: many
D: TRBD2
V: TRBV28
DNA: TGTGCCAGCAGTCAAAGACTAGCGGGAGAGGTAAAGACCCAGTACTTC
CDR3: CASSQRLAGEVKTQYF

J: TRBJ2-5
size: -
D: TRBD2
V: TRBV5-6
DNA: TGTGCCAGCAGCGGACTCTTCTCGACTAGCGGGAAGGGAGGCCAAGAGACCCAGTACTTC
CDR3: CASSGLFSTSGKGGQETQYF

J: TRBJ2-7
size: -
D: TRBD1
V: TRBV12-3/TRBV12-4
DNA: TGTGCCAGCAGACCCCGGACAGGGACCTACGAGCAGTACTTC
CDR3: CASRPRTGTYEQYF

J: TRBJ2-7
size: many
D: -
V: TRBV5-6
DNA: TGTGCCTCATCGAGGGGGTCTTACGAGCAGTACTTC
CDR3: CASSRGSYEQYF

J: TRBJ2-3
size: medium-sized
D: -
V: TRBV21-1
DNA: TGTGCCGTTTCCCCGGGACTATGCACAGATACGCAGTATTTT
CDR3: CAVSPGLCTDTQYF